One and the same sample provided the 3 T cell receptor beta chains below, sequenced in a study of blood T cell repertoires in COVID-19. The assay was immunoSEQ multiplex PCR, and TCRdb's table has in-frame clones only and misses some. The repertoire has roughly 290,000 clones, around 90% of them found once; the top ten carry approximately 1.5%. What was sequenced was PBMCs or T cells enriched from blood (not recorded which). The source is a woman in her thirties or forties who had recovered from COVID-19.

CDR3 sequence: CASSGRGPGTGQVNYGYTF. The CDR3 DNA reads as TGTGCCAGCAGCGGGAGGGGCCCCGGGACAGGGCAGGTCAACTATGGCTACACCTTC. The chain uses TRBV9 and TRBJ1-2, with 9 bases fitting TRBD1. Germline CDR1 SGDLS, CDR2 YYNGEE. The CDR3 spans 19 residues. The trim removed 3 bases at V and 2 bases at J, leaving 17 bases unmatched.

V usage is TRBV27 and J usage is TRBJ1-2; D gene ambiguous. V was pared by 5 bases and J by 4 bases, with 14 bases between. The length of the CDR3 is 14 residues. Germline V CDR1 and CDR2: MNHEY, SMNVEV (reference sequence). CDR3 nucleotides: TGTGCCAGCAGTCGCCACAGCAGTACCTATGGCTACACCTTC. This codes for CASSRHSSTYGYTF.

The chain employs TRBV5-6 and TRBJ2-1; 9 bases are shared with TRBD1. The CDR3 has 15 residues. Looked up from germline, CDR1 is SGHDT and CDR2 is YYEEEE. V trimming: 4 bases; J trimming: 5 bases; junction bases outside the gene matches: 7. CDR3 sequence (DNA): TGTGCCAGCAGCGACCGGGACAGGGTTAACAATGAGCAGTTCTTC. Protein product: CASSDRDRVNNEQFF.